This T cell receptor beta chain was obtained from a study of cytotoxic CD8 clonotypes in ibrutinib-treated CLL. Study context: Treatment had run for a median about 12 months, range 6 to 36, when response samples were taken. Study-wide points: Baseline values of clonality outstripped age-matched healthy donors and followed circulating CD8+ T-cell counts.

Between the trimmed V and J ends, which lost 3 bases and 5 bases, there was a span of 10 bases. Germline V gene data show CDR1 as GTSNPN and CDR2 as SVGIG (reference sequence). CDR3 size: 12 residues. Assay used: immunoSEQ multiplex PCR; TCRdb lists only in-frame clones, some missing. The sample yields about 140,000 clones, 60% to 85% seen once. This clone was picked up a small number of times. The antigen remains unidentified. This clonotype was obtained from a human donor with chronic lymphocytic leukemia. The chain uses TRBV30 and TRBJ1-2; D is undetermined. The sequenced sample was PBMCs, obtained after 12 months of ibrutinib treatment. The CDR3 here is CAWRSERYGYTF. For the CDR3, the DNA is TGTGCCTGGAGGTCCGAGAGATATGGCTACACCTTC.